One sample yielded the 22 T cell receptor beta chains listed below, sequenced in a study of CD8 T cells in Susac syndrome. Roughly 0.45 to 1 ug RNA was reverse transcribed with random hexamers. One entry per CDR3 protein, called by TCRdb with MiXCR from the immunoSEQ multiplex PCR reads. This sample has some 190,000 distinct CDR3 sequences, with approximately 95% found just once. What was sequenced was CD4+ T cells from PBMCs. These receptors were taken from a human donor in good health.

V and J are TRBV6-5 and TRBJ1-5; D gene uncertain. This CDR3 is 14 amino acids long. The V end lost 6 bases, the J end lost 3 bases, and 12 bases lay between the germline ends. Germline V lookup: CDR1 MNHEY, CDR2 SVGAGI. This CDR3 reads CASSLRRINQPQHF. DNA for the CDR3: TGTGCCAGCAGCCTCCGACGGATCAATCAGCCCCAGCATTTT.

CDR3 loop: CASSSQGAYEQYF. For the CDR3, the DNA is TGTGCCAGCAGTAGCCAGGGGGCCTACGAGCAGTACTTC. The V call is TRBV25-1, the J call TRBJ2-7, with TRBD1 identical over 7 bases. This CDR3 has 13 residues. Unmatched junction bases numbered 3, after V lost 5 bases and J lost 2 bases. Germline V gives CDR1 MGHDK, CDR2 SYGVNS.

The V and J genes are TRBV29-1 and TRBJ1-5; D is perhaps TRBD1 (6 bases). The V end lost 6 bases, the J end lost 3 bases, and 15 bases lay between the germline ends. CDR1 is SQVTM, CDR2 ANQGSEA, per germline. The CDR3 is made up of 14 amino acids. CDR3 DNA: TGCAGCGTGGTGATCGGACAGTACAATCAGCCCCAGCATTTT. It encodes CSVVIGQYNQPQHF.

The chain has TRBV30 and TRBJ2-3, with D tentatively TRBD1 (5 bases). The CDR3 has 14 residues. Germline loops: CDR1 GTSNPN, CDR2 SVGIG (reference sequence). V was clipped by 1 base and J by 5 bases, with 13 bases between them. CDR3 bases: TGTGCCTGGAGTGCCCGACAGTACGGAGATACGCAGTATTTT. It codes for CAWSARQYGDTQYF.

The chain carries TRBV18 and TRBJ1-5; 9 nucleotides align to TRBD1. CDR1 is KGHSH, CDR2 LQKENI, per germline. V shed 6 bases, J shed 7 bases, and the junction held 7 bases outside the gene matches. The CDR3 consists of 14 residues. CDR3 region: CASSPGQGHQPQHF. The DNA of the CDR3 is TGTGCCAGCTCCCCAGGACAGGGGCACCAGCCCCAGCATTTT.

The CDR3 coding sequence is TGTGCCAGCAGTCGGGGACCTTTCTACGAGCAGTACGTC. Residues: CASSRGPFYEQYV. The chain joins TRBV6-5 to TRBJ2-7; D may be TRBD1 or TRBD2 (5 bases each). Trimming left V 5 bases short and J 3 bases short, with 11 bases between. CDR1 and CDR2 (germline): MNHEY, SVGAGI. This CDR3 is 13 amino acids long.

The CDR3 coding sequence is TGCAGCGTTGAAGTTAGCTCTGGAAACACCATATATTTT. Translating gives CSVEVSSGNTIYF. The V gene is TRBV29-1, the J gene TRBJ1-3; D not certain. The CDR3 is made up of 13 amino acids. The V end was cut by 1 base, the J end by 0 bases, with 4 bases between. Germline CDR1 SQVTM, CDR2 ANQGSEA.

The J gene is TRBJ2-2, the V gene TRBV11-1; D is uncertain. CDR3 length: 14 residues. Deletions cut 6 bases from V and 2 bases from J, with 10 bases between. CDR1 is SGHAT and CDR2 is FQDESV in the germline V gene (reference sequence). The DNA of the CDR3 is TGTGCCAGCAGAGGCCGGATAAACACCGGGGAGCTGTTTTTT. Translating it yields CASRGRINTGELFF. The whole variable domain, remainder taken from reference TRBV11-1 and TRBJ2-2, is EAEVAQSPRYKITEKSQAVAFWCDPISGHATLYWYRQILGQGPELLVQFQDESVVDDSQLPKDRFSAERLKGVDSTLKIQPAELGDSAMYLCASRGRINTGELFFGEGSRLTVL.

This chain connects TRBV5-1 to TRBJ2-1; D is tentatively TRBD1 or TRBD2 (5 bases each). Trimming left V 1 base short and J 7 bases short, with 6 bases between. Germline V gives CDR1 SGHRS, CDR2 YFSETQ. CDR3 size: 12 residues. CDR3 nucleotide sequence: TGCGCCAGCAGCTTGTGGGGGAATGAGCAGTTCTTC. Protein product: CASSLWGNEQFF.

The CDR3 bases are TGTGCCAGCAGCGGACAGGGAACAGCCCTCCACTTT. Protein product: CASSGQGTALHF. This sequence joins TRBV3-1 and TRBJ1-6, with 8 nucleotides matching TRBD1. CDR1 and CDR2 from the germline V gene are LGHDT and YNNKEL (reference sequence). After removal of 5 bases from V and 14 bases from J, the junction contained 5 bases not matched to a gene. The CDR3 is 12 residues long.

V is TRBV7-2 and J is TRBJ1-1; 10 positions match TRBD1. Germline V gene data show CDR1 as SGHTA and CDR2 as FQGNSA. After removal of 8 bases from V and 5 bases from J, the junction contained 11 bases not matched to a gene. The CDR3 has 15 residues. CDR3: CASRDRTGGRTEAFF. CDR3 nucleotides: TGTGCCAGCCGCGATCGGACAGGGGGGCGGACTGAAGCTTTCTTT.

V and J are TRBV4-3 and TRBJ2-1; 9 bases agree with TRBD1. The J segment lost 8 bases and the V segment lost 2 bases, leaving 10 bases of the junction unmatched. Germline V gene data show CDR1 as LGHNA and CDR2 as YSLEER. The CDR3 contains 16 residues. The CDR3, as DNA: TGCGCCAGCAGCCAATGGGTGACGGACAGGGGTGATGAGCAGTTCTTC. Protein: CASSQWVTDRGDEQFF.

The V and J genes are TRBV24-1 and TRBJ1-5, with 10 nucleotides matching TRBD1. The V gene's germline CDR1 is KGHDR and CDR2 SFDVKD. J lost 3 bases, V lost 10 bases, and 5 bases had no gene match. The CDR3 extends over 14 amino acids. CDR3 in amino acids: CATEGQGFNQPQHF. CDR3 nucleotides: TGTGCCACAGAGGGACAGGGGTTCAATCAGCCCCAGCATTTT.

This chain uses TRBV9 with TRBJ1-5; 8 bases agree with TRBD1. The CDR3 loop spans 14 amino acids. Germline CDR1 is SGDLS and CDR2 is YYNGEE. The trim removed 5 bases at V and 5 bases at J, leaving 6 bases unmatched. This CDR3 is CASSVDRDYQPQHF. DNA for the CDR3: TGTGCCAGCAGTGTGGACAGGGATTATCAGCCCCAGCATTTT.

CDR3 in amino acids: CSASSRYYQPQHF. CDR3 nucleotides: TGCAGTGCTAGTAGCAGATATTATCAGCCCCAGCATTTT. The J gene is TRBJ1-5, the V gene TRBV20-1, with unresolved D. The V gene lost 3 bases and the J gene lost 5 bases, with 11 bases spanning the gap. CDR3 length equals 13 residues. Germline V lookup: CDR1 DFQATT, CDR2 SNEGSKA (reference sequence).

This chain joins TRBV9 and TRBJ2-5, with TRBD2 identical over 7 bases. Trimming took 0 bases from V and 5 from J; bases not matched to a gene: 13. This CDR3 is 17 amino acids long. CDR1 is SGDLS, CDR2 YYNGEE, per germline. The DNA for the CDR3 is TGTGCCAGCAGCGTAGGGGGAGGGGTTCTGAGGACGGAGACCCAGTACTTC. This translates into CASSVGGGVLRTETQYF.

The rearrangement uses TRBV20-1 and TRBJ2-1, with 9 bases that match TRBD2. The V gene's germline CDR1 is DFQATT and CDR2 SNEGSKA (reference sequence). This CDR3 region has 15 residues. V dropped 0 bases and J dropped 4; count of bases not matched to a gene: 4. CDR3 DNA sequence: TGCAGTGCTAGAGAAAGACTAGCGGCATACAATGAGCAGTTCTTC. It is translated as CSARERLAAYNEQFF.

The chain combines TRBV2 with TRBJ1-4, with TRBD1 identical over 7 bases. The CDR3 totals 16 residues. Per germline, CDR1 SNHLY and CDR2 FYNNEI. V trimming: 8 bases; J trimming: 0 bases; junction bases outside the gene matches: 9. The CDR3 DNA is TGTGCCAGCCGGGACAGAAGTATTGCAACTAATGAAAAACTGTTTTTT. Its translation is CASRDRSIATNEKLFF.

The chain recombines TRBV19 with TRBJ1-1; no definite D call. V gave up 7 bases and J gave up 4 bases, with 19 bases separating them. This CDR3 is 15 amino acids long. CDR1 is LNHDA and CDR2 is SQIVND in the germline V gene (reference sequence). CDR3 DNA sequence: TGTGCCAGTACCCCGGACTTACGGGAGGCCACTGAAGCTTTCTTT. Protein sequence: CASTPDLREATEAFF.

The J gene is TRBJ2-3, the V gene TRBV15; no clear D gene. Germline V gives CDR1 LNHNV, CDR2 YYDKDF (reference sequence). The CDR3 sequence is 14 residues long. The V and J ends lost 1 base and 5 bases respectively, with 10 bases between them. Here the CDR3 reads CATSRGGREDTQYF. The CDR3 DNA reads TGTGCCACCAGCAGAGGGGGTAGGGAAGATACGCAGTATTTT.

The V call is TRBV4-2, the J call TRBJ1-5, with a possible D match to TRBD1 (5 bases). Trimming cost V 0 bases and J 6 bases, with 12 bases left between them. CDR1 and CDR2 (germline): LGHNA, YNFKEQ. This CDR3 is 15 amino acids long. This CDR3 reads CASSQDPRAGQPQHF. DNA of the CDR3: TGTGCCAGCAGCCAAGATCCCAGGGCAGGTCAGCCCCAGCATTTT.

V is TRBV6-2 or TRBV6-3 and J is TRBJ2-7; maybe TRBD2 (6 bases). Between the trimmed V and J ends, which lost 5 bases and 3 bases, there was a span of 17 bases. Per the germline V gene, CDR1 is MNHEY and CDR2 is SVGEGT. CDR3 length: 15 residues. This CDR3 reads CASSDNPPGGYEQYV. CDR3 bases: TGTGCCAGCAGTGACAACCCTCCCGGGGGCTACGAGCAGTACGTC.